The present T cell receptor beta chain was sequenced within a study of blood T cells in healthy people across ages. CDR3 length: 16 residues. About this clonotype: The junction and the germline gene differ at one end; a read error may be behind it.

The use of a sample-barcoded 5' primer and a J-beta primer mix characterized a second PCR of roughly 6 to 12 cycles. Each cDNA molecule, via a template-switch adaptor with 12 random nucleotides, was tagged. Sequencing yielded, for each sample, at least 2.5 million paired-end reads carrying CDR3. TCRdb independently ran MiXCR on the 5' RACE reads; one entry per CDR3 protein. The sample holds fewer than 2,000,000 distinct CDR3 sequences, roughly 32% seen once. PBMCs numbering at least 7 million were isolated per sample. Total RNA amounts of at least 6 micrograms were extracted per sample. The sequenced sample consisted of blood. The receptor was derived from a woman aged 25-40 years in good health. J is TRBJ2-3 and V is TRBV12-3 or TRBV12-4; TRBD1 matches 7 bases. The CDR3 reads CASSWDRLDRTDAQYF. CDR3 DNA sequence: TGTGCCAGCAGTTGGGACAGACTGGACCGCACAGATGCGCAGTATTTT.